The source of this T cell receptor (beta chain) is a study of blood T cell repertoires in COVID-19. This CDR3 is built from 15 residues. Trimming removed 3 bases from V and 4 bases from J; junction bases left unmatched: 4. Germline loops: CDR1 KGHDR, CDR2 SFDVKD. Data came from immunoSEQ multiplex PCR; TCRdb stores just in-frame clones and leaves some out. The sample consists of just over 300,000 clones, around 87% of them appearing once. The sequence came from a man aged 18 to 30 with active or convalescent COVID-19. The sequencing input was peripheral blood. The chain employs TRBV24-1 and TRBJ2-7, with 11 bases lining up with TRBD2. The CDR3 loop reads CATSDITSGRYEQYF. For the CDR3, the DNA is TGTGCCACCAGTGATATCACTAGCGGGAGATACGAGCAGTACTTC.